The T cell receptor beta chain under discussion was sequenced for a study of blood T cell repertoires in COVID-19. Study-wide background: Acute and convalescent COVID-19 samples came from the United States, Italy and Spain. The analysed material was cDNA or gDNA that came from T cells, B-cell-depleted T cells, or PBMCs.

CDR3 length: 14 residues. In germline, CDR1 is MNHNY, CDR2 SVGAGI (reference sequence). Trimming pared 0 bases from V and 10 bases from J, leaving 10 bases between. Per the authors' pipeline: The assay estimated nucleated cells by amplifying reference gene primers. Here immunoSEQ multiplex PCR was the method, and the copy in TCRdb shows in-frame clones only, minus some. Clonal size and the V and J genes are those of that table, whereas D and trimming came from the DNA. The table records under 300,000 clones, about 85% of them present only once. This clonotype originated in a woman aged 60 to 75 with active or convalescent COVID-19. The rearrangement joins TRBV6-6 to TRBJ1-6; possible D gene TRBD1, 6 bases. Sequences were obtained from peripheral blood. The CDR3 here is CASSYSPGDSPLHF. CDR3 bases: TGTGCCAGCAGTTACTCCCCAGGGGACTCACCCCTCCACTTT.